This T cell receptor (beta chain) was found in a study of blood T cell repertoires in COVID-19. Produced via immunoSEQ multiplex PCR; TCRdb's table is partial and in-frame only. The sample carries roughly 100,000 clones, more than 85% recorded once. The V end was cut by 7 bases, the J end by 5 bases, with 14 bases between. The CDR3 loop spans 13 amino acids. The sample taken for sequencing was peripheral blood. The receptor was derived from a man aged 18-30 years with acute or convalescent COVID-19. This chain connects TRBV12-3 or TRBV12-4 to TRBJ1-1, with D hard to call. The CDR3: CASTSSRDTEAFF. CDR3 nucleotides: TGTGCCAGCACCTCTTCCCGAGATACTGAAGCTTTCTTT.